This T cell receptor (beta chain) was documented in a study of shared clonotypes between healthy human individuals. Overall study context: CD4 naive cells filled three plates per donor, CD4 memory three, CD8 naive two and CD8 memory one.

There are a few counts of this clone. This CDR3 is 13 amino acids long. CDR1 and CDR2 (germline): LGHNT, FRNRAP. V shed 1 base and J shed 6 bases, with 6 bases lying between them. Clones were sequenced by immunoSEQ multiplex PCR, and TCRdb holds only the in-frame ones, with some missing. The table records 2,500,000 or so clones, 90% to 95% of them present only once. The TCR sequence derives from a man between 18 and 35 years old in good health. Some clones in this sample may be carry-over from other donors' samples. The chain uses TRBV12-5 and TRBJ2-2; D gene uncertain. Sequencing used naive CD4+ T cells from PBMCs. The subset denotes: CD45RA+ positively selected. In DNA form, the CDR3 reads TGTGCTAGTGGTTTGGCCCCGGCCGGGGAGCTGTTTTTT. Amino acids: CASGLAPAGELFF. Supplemented by reference TRBV12-5 and TRBJ2-2, the full variable domain reads DARVTQTPRHKVTEMGQEVTMRCQPILGHNTVFWYRQTMMQGLELLAYFRNRAPLDDSGMPKDRFSAEMPDATLATLKIQPSEPRDSAVYFCASGLAPAGELFFGEGSRLTVL.